This T cell receptor (beta chain) derives from a study of control samples from healthy donors and cancer patients. The germline CDR1 and CDR2 sequences are SNHLY and FYNNEI. Trimming took 3 bases from V and 3 from J; bases not matched to a gene: 10. The CDR3 totals 17 residues. The method was immunoSEQ multiplex PCR; TCRdb's version includes in-frame clones alone and lacks a portion of them. The sample yields approximately 94,000 clones, approximately 93% seen once. The receptor comes from a woman in her 30s in good health. The chain recombines TRBV2 with TRBJ2-3; TRBD1 aligns across 9 bases. Input material: blood. The CDR3: CASSEYRGQVGTDTQYF. CDR3 nucleotide sequence: TGTGCCAGCAGTGAGTACAGGGGGCAAGTCGGAACAGATACGCAGTATTTT. The whole variable domain, remainder taken from reference TRBV2 and TRBJ2-3, is EPEVTQTPSHQVTQMGQEVILRCVPISNHLYFYWYRQILGQKVEFLVSFYNNEISEKSEIFDDQFSVERPDGSNFTLKIRSTKLEDSAMYFCASSEYRGQVGTDTQYFGPGTRLTVL.